Listed here are 14 T cell receptor beta chains from one sample, sequenced in a study of OX40 agonist ivuxolimab in advanced cancers. The table came from immunoSEQ multiplex PCR; TCRdb's copy has only in-frame clones and leaves some out. The sample includes 45,000 to 55,000 clones, around 83% seen only once; the top ten take 9.9%. Sequences were derived from CD4+ or CD8+ T cells sorted from blood, sampled in a trial of the OX40 agonist ivuxolimab. The receptors derive from an adult with an advanced solid tumor such as melanoma, head and neck, liver or kidney cancer.

This clone was counted once. This chain links TRBV7-9 with TRBJ2-1, with 7 bases matching TRBD1. Germline CDR1 is SEHNR and CDR2 is FQNEAQ (reference sequence). This CDR3 region has 14 residues. V lost 5 bases and J lost 7; bases outside the gene matches: 8. DNA of the CDR3: TGTGCCAGCAGCCGCCGGGACAGAGGGAATGAGCAGTTCTTC. Protein: CASSRRDRGNEQFF.

V and J are TRBV25-1 and TRBJ2-1, with 9 bases lining up with TRBD2. Looked up from germline, CDR1 is MGHDK and CDR2 is SYGVNS. This CDR3 is built from 15 residues. The V and J ends lost 8 bases and 3 bases, in that order; junction bases with no gene match: 8. The CDR3 region has the DNA TGTGCCAGCGGCTCGGGTAGCGGGAGCTACAATGAGCAGTTCTTC. As protein: CASGSGSGSYNEQFF.

The rearrangement links TRBV6-8 to TRBJ2-1, with D possibly being TRBD2 (6 bases). Trimming pared 8 bases from V and 5 bases from J, leaving 10 bases between. The CDR3 is 12 amino acids. The V gene's germline CDR1 is MNHGY and CDR2 SAAAGT. Written as DNA, the CDR3 is TGTGCCAGCGGGGACTTTGACAATGAGCAGTTCTTC. Protein: CASGDFDNEQFF.

This chain links TRBV6-6 with TRBJ2-5, with 11 nucleotides matching TRBD2. The germline gives CDR1 MNHNY, CDR2 SVGAGI (reference sequence). The CDR3 is 14 amino acids. V was pared by 4 bases and J by 5 bases, with 3 bases of the junction left unmatched. The CDR3 spells CASSFSGGAETQYF. As DNA, the CDR3 is TGTGCCAGCAGTTTTAGCGGGGGGGCGGAGACCCAGTACTTC.

This clone was observed once. CDR3 sequence (DNA): TGTGCCAGCTCACCACGATCTGGAGGACCTGAAGCTTTCTTT. Encoded protein: CASSPRSGGPEAFF. V usage is TRBV18 and J usage is TRBJ1-1; unclear D gene. The CDR3 totals 14 residues. The germline gives CDR1 KGHSH, CDR2 LQKENI. V shed 1 base and J shed 6 bases, with 12 bases lying between them.

The CDR3 DNA reads as TGTGCCAGTAGTTCGAGCGGGAGGGCCCCCAAAAATGAGCAGTTCTTC. Translating gives CASSSSGRAPKNEQFF. V gene TRBV19 combines with J gene TRBJ2-1; 10 nucleotides agree with TRBD2. The germline V gene has CDR1 LNHDA and CDR2 SQIVND (reference sequence). CDR3 length equals 16 residues. The J segment lost 7 bases and the V segment lost 5 bases, leaving 11 bases of the junction unmatched.

V usage is TRBV7-2 and J usage is TRBJ2-1, with 8 bases matching TRBD2. Trimming at V came to 2 bases and at J to 15 bases, leaving 9 bases not matched to a gene. The CDR3 is 13 amino acids. The germline CDR1 and CDR2 sequences are SGHTA and FQGNSA. CDR3 nucleotide sequence: TGTGCCAGCAGCTTACTTCTAGCGGGCGGGCTGTTCTTC. This codes for CASSLLLAGGLFF.

V gene TRBV19 combines with J gene TRBJ1-5; TRBD1 agrees at 7 bases. The CDR3 covers 15 residues. The germline V gene encodes CDR1 LNHDA and CDR2 SQIVND (reference sequence). Trimming at V came to 3 bases and at J to 4 bases, leaving 6 bases not matched to a gene. The CDR3 loop is CASSITGDGNQPQHF. The CDR3 nucleotides read TGTGCCAGTAGTATCACAGGGGACGGTAATCAGCCCCAGCATTTT.

This chain uses TRBV4-1 with TRBJ2-1; tentatively, D is TRBD2 (5 bases). V was clipped by 1 base and J by 12 bases, with 13 bases between them. The germline gives CDR1 MGHRA, CDR2 YSYEKL. The CDR3 is 13 residues long. The CDR3 DNA follows: TGCGCCAGCAGCCAAGTTAGCGCCGCCGGGCAGTTCTTC. The encoded protein is CASSQVSAAGQFF.

The chain couples TRBV28 to TRBJ2-3; the D is unclear. CDR3 length: 15 residues. CDR1 and CDR2 from the germline V gene are MDHEN and SYDVKM. The V end was cut by 3 bases, the J end by 0 bases, with 10 bases between. This chain's CDR3 is CASSFQAVSTDTQYF. CDR3 coding DNA: TGTGCCAGCAGTTTTCAGGCGGTTAGCACAGATACGCAGTATTTT.

V usage is TRBV9 and J usage is TRBJ1-1; no reliable D call. The CDR3 runs to 13 residues. Trimming removed 5 bases from V and 1 base from J, with 9 bases in between. Looked up from germline, CDR1 is SGDLS and CDR2 is YYNGEE. In DNA, the CDR3 is TGTGCCAGCAGAGAAATAGAGAACACTGAAGCTTTCTTT. It is translated as CASREIENTEAFF.

This clone was observed once. This chain links TRBV18 with TRBJ1-5; no firm D call. CDR3 length equals 14 residues. Deletions cut 1 base from V and 3 bases from J, with 7 bases between. Germline V gives CDR1 KGHSH, CDR2 LQKENI. The CDR3 DNA reads TGTGCCAGCTCACCACAGGGTTTCAATCAGCCCCAGCATTTT. Translating gives CASSPQGFNQPQHF. The full variable domain, completed using reference TRBV18 and TRBJ1-5, is NAGVMQNPRHLVRRRGQEARLRCSPMKGHSHVYWYRQLPEEGLKFMVYLQKENIIDESGMPKERFSAEFPKEGPSILRIQQVVRGDSAAYFCASSPQGFNQPQHFGDGTRLSIL.

The chain couples TRBV7-9 to TRBJ1-1; D call uncertain. Germline V CDR1 and CDR2: SEHNR, FQNEAQ (reference sequence). The CDR3 spans 14 residues. V lost 4 bases to trimming and J lost 1 base, with 10 bases between them. CDR3 amino acids: CASSSTRGNTEAFF. The DNA for the CDR3 is TGTGCCAGCAGCTCTACACGAGGGAACACTGAAGCTTTCTTT.

This clone was detected a few times. This chain joins TRBV19 and TRBJ2-4; TRBD2 is a possible D gene (6 bases). The length of the CDR3 is 15 residues. Germline values: CDR1 LNHDA, CDR2 SQIVND (reference sequence). Trimming pared 6 bases from V and 0 bases from J, leaving 12 bases between. CDR3 region: CASRGTLLAKNIQYF. CDR3 nucleotides: TGTGCCAGTAGGGGGACTCTGCTAGCCAAAAACATTCAGTACTTC.